Listed below are T cell receptor beta chains from one sample, sequenced in a study of T cell responses to AZD1222 COVID-19 vaccine. TCRdb's copy holds only in-frame clones and misses some; the assay was immunoSEQ multiplex PCR. The sample has about 120,000 clones, about nine tenths seen once. Material: peripheral blood, obtained 28 days after the second AZD1222 dose. The receptors originated from an adult who received the AZD1222 COVID-19 vaccine. Both conserved end residues are part of each CDR3. A D gene is named only where the DNA matches it firmly. Part of the rows lack a size; the others show once, few, many or a class for expanded clones.

abundance | j_gene | v_gene | d_gene | CDR3aa | CDR3nt
NA | TRBJ2-1 | TRBV19 | NA | CASSIDATAIYNEQFF | TGTGCCAGTAGTATAGATGCTACAGCGATCTACAATGAGCAGTTCTTC
NA | TRBJ2-2 | TRBV5-1 | NA | CASSLRPNTGELFF | TGCGCCAGCAGCTTGCGCCCGAACACCGGGGAGCTGTTTTTT
NA | TRBJ2-1 | TRBV27 | NA | CASKGGAPDEQFF | TGTGCCAGCAAAGGGGGGGCCCCCGATGAGCAGTTCTTC
NA | TRBJ1-3 | TRBV19 | NA | CASSAPMGSGNTIYF | TGTGCCAGTAGCGCCCCGATGGGCTCTGGAAACACCATATATTTT
NA | TRBJ1-6 | TRBV30 | NA | CAAQSSYNSPLHF | TGTGCCGCACAGAGCTCCTATAATTCACCCCTCCACTTT
NA | TRBJ2-3 | TRBV5-1 | NA | CASSLIGGGTDTQYF | TGCGCCAGCAGCTTGATTGGCGGGGGCACAGATACGCAGTATTTT
NA | TRBJ1-5 | TRBV28 | NA | CASRMGVGPRSYSNQPQHF | TGTGCCAGCAGGATGGGTGTGGGACCTCGTAGTTATAGCAATCAGCCCCAGCATTTT
NA | TRBJ1-5 | TRBV28 | NA | CASRPDKGLNQPQHF | TGTGCCAGCAGACCTGACAAGGGACTCAATCAGCCCCAGCATTTT
NA | TRBJ1-5 | TRBV4-3 | TRBD1 | CASSQSWTGSQPQHF | TGCGCCAGCAGCCAATCCTGGACAGGGAGTCAGCCCCAGCATTTT
NA | TRBJ2-3 | TRBV4-3 | NA | CASSQDRVDTQYF | TGCGCCAGCAGCCAAGATCGAGTAGATACGCAGTATTTT
NA | TRBJ1-2 | TRBV3-1/TRBV3-2 | TRBD1 | CASSQWAGGYYGYTF | TGTGCCAGCAGCCAATGGGCAGGGGGCTACTATGGCTACACCTTC
once | TRBJ1-5 | TRBV27 | TRBD1 | CASRPQGAVSNQPQHF | TGTGCCAGCAGGCCACAGGGGGCGGTAAGCAATCAGCCCCAGCATTTT
NA | TRBJ1-3 | TRBV11-2 | NA | CASSPWTGDSGNTIYF | TGTGCCAGCAGCCCCTGGACGGGTGACTCTGGAAACACCATATATTTT
NA | TRBJ2-7 | TRBV7-6 | NA | CASSLYGRGREQYF | TGTGCCAGCAGCTTATACGGACGGGGGCGAGAGCAGTACTTC
NA | TRBJ1-2 | TRBV9 | TRBD1 | CASSEGTGNPNYGYTF | TGTGCCAGCAGCGAGGGGACAGGGAACCCTAACTATGGCTACACCTTC
NA | TRBJ1-1 | TRBV2 | TRBD1 | CASNYGQGQTEAFF | TGTGCCAGCAACTATGGACAGGGGCAAACTGAAGCTTTCTTT
NA | TRBJ1-2 | TRBV4-2 | TRBD1 | CASRPKTGGYGYTF | TGTGCCAGCAGACCTAAGACAGGGGGGTATGGCTACACCTTC
NA | TRBJ1-1 | TRBV7-2 | NA | CASSLFSRNTEAFF | TGTGCCAGCAGCTTATTTTCCCGAAATACTGAAGCTTTCTTT
NA | TRBJ2-7 | TRBV10-3 | TRBD1 | CAISGIPTGNSYEQYF | TGTGCCATCAGTGGGATTCCGACAGGGAACTCCTACGAGCAGTACTTC
once | TRBJ1-1 | TRBV19 | NA | CASSAGSRNTEAFF | TGTGCCAGTAGTGCGGGCAGCAGGAACACTGAAGCTTTCTTT
NA | TRBJ1-3 | TRBV5-6 | NA | CASSYTGAGNTIYF | TGTGCCAGCAGCTATACAGGAGCTGGAAACACCATATATTTT
NA | TRBJ2-2 | TRBV29-1 | TRBD2 | CSSRLAGGGGELFF | TGCAGCTCTAGACTAGCGGGGGGCGGCGGGGAGCTGTTTTTT
NA | TRBJ1-3 | TRBV11-2 | NA | CASSLQGYGNTIYF | TGTGCCAGCAGCTTACAAGGGTATGGAAACACCATATATTTT
NA | TRBJ2-3 | TRBV5-1 | TRBD1 | CASLQGASTDTQYF | TGCGCCAGCCTTCAGGGGGCTAGCACAGATACGCAGTATTTT
NA | TRBJ1-2 | TRBV21-1 | NA | CASPAGGHRNYGYTF | TGTGCCAGCCCAGCGGGGGGCCACCGAAACTATGGCTACACCTTC
NA | TRBJ2-7 | TRBV5-1 | TRBD1 | CASQETGVYNEQYF | TGCGCCAGCCAGGAGACAGGGGTTTATAACGAGCAGTACTTC
NA | TRBJ1-2 | TRBV6-2/TRBV6-3 | NA | CASSAPSVRSYGYTF | TGTGCCAGCAGTGCCCCCTCCGTAAGGAGCTATGGCTACACCTTC
NA | TRBJ1-5 | TRBV19 | TRBD1 | CASSIVTYRTGSIPPQHF | TGTGCCAGTAGTATAGTAACCTATAGGACAGGGTCTATCCCGCCCCAGCATTTT
NA | TRBJ2-1 | TRBV9 | NA | CASSVAGGTALSEQFF | TGTGCCAGCAGCGTAGCTGGGGGGACAGCCCTTTCTGAGCAGTTCTTC
NA | TRBJ1-4 | TRBV3-1/TRBV3-2 | TRBD1 | CASSPGQGGEKLFF | TGTGCCAGCAGCCCGGGACAGGGTGGAGAAAAACTGTTTTTT
NA | TRBJ2-3 | TRBV18 | NA | CASSPQGVSTDTQYF | TGTGCCAGCTCACCACAGGGGGTCAGCACAGATACGCAGTATTTT
NA | TRBJ2-6 | TRBV2 | NA | CASSEGEDGANVLTF | TGTGCCAGCAGTGAGGGGGAAGACGGGGCCAACGTCCTGACTTTC
NA | TRBJ2-3 | TRBV25-1 | TRBD2 | CASPIGTSGGSTDTQYF | TGTGCCAGCCCGATCGGGACTAGCGGGGGGAGCACAGATACGCAGTATTTT
NA | TRBJ1-1 | TRBV6-5 | NA | CASSSYRAEAFF | TGTGCCAGCAGTTCGTACAGGGCGGAAGCTTTCTTT
NA | TRBJ2-1 | TRBV9 | NA | CASSPPKAEKNEQFF | TGTGCCAGCAGCCCCCCGAAGGCCGAGAAAAATGAGCAGTTCTTC
NA | TRBJ1-4 | TRBV5-1 | NA | CASSPGSGTTNEKLFF | TGCGCCAGCAGCCCAGGATCCGGGACAACGAATGAAAAACTGTTTTTT
NA | TRBJ2-7 | TRBV28 | NA | CASSLSTPTYEQYF | TGTGCCAGCAGTTTATCGACACCAACCTACGAGCAGTACTTC
NA | TRBJ2-6 | TRBV9 | NA | CASSARGAGANVLTF | TGTGCCAGCAGCGCACGGGGAGCTGGGGCCAACGTCCTGACTTTC
NA | TRBJ1-2 | TRBV14 | NA | CASSQFQAGVGYTF | TGTGCCAGCAGCCAATTTCAGGCAGGGGTTGGCTACACCTTC
NA | TRBJ2-3 | TRBV27 | NA | CASSFGGPSTDTQYF | TGTGCCAGCAGTTTTGGGGGGCCAAGCACAGATACGCAGTATTTT
NA | TRBJ2-2 | TRBV9 | NA | CASSVGQGNTGELFF | TGTGCCAGCAGCGTGGGCCAGGGCAACACCGGGGAGCTGTTTTTT
NA | TRBJ1-2 | TRBV27 | TRBD1 | CASRTGTVPYGYTF | TGTGCCAGCAGGACCGGGACAGTACCCTATGGCTACACCTTC
NA | TRBJ2-5 | TRBV5-1 | TRBD1 | CASSPRQGETQYF | TGCGCCAGCAGCCCCCGACAGGGAGAGACCCAGTACTTC
NA | TRBJ2-3 | TRBV20-1 | TRBD2 | CSASRALGSGGTTDTQYF | TGCAGTGCTAGTAGGGCCCTGGGGAGCGGGGGGACCACAGATACGCAGTATTTT
NA | TRBJ2-7 | TRBV2 | TRBD2 | CASRSRGGLYEQYF | TGTGCCAGCAGGTCGCGGGGGGGCCTCTACGAGCAGTACTTC
NA | TRBJ1-4 | TRBV12-3/TRBV12-4 | NA | CASTRTDEKLFF | TGTGCCAGCACTAGAACTGATGAAAAACTGTTTTTT
NA | TRBJ1-1 | TRBV24-1 | TRBD1 | CATSGTGGWEAFF | TGTGCCACCAGTGGGACAGGGGGCTGGGAAGCTTTCTTT
NA | TRBJ1-3 | TRBV5-1 | NA | CASSLVSSGNTIYF | TGCGCCAGCAGCTTGGTCAGTTCTGGAAACACCATATATTTT
NA | TRBJ1-1 | TRBV3-1/TRBV3-2 | NA | CASSQLQDNEAFF | TGTGCCAGCAGCCAGCTACAGGACAATGAAGCTTTCTTT
NA | TRBJ1-6 | TRBV14 | NA | CASSQGGSYNSPLHF | TGTGCCAGCAGCCAAGGCGGGTCCTATAATTCACCCCTCCACTTT
NA | TRBJ2-3 | TRBV3-1/TRBV3-2 | NA | CASSRGQHTADTQYF | TGTGCCAGCAGCCGCGGGCAACACACAGCAGATACGCAGTATTTT
NA | TRBJ1-1 | TRBV6-5 | TRBD1 | CASSYNTGGTEAFF | TGTGCCAGCAGTTACAATACAGGGGGAACTGAAGCTTTCTTT
NA | TRBJ1-2 | TRBV4-1 | TRBD1 | CASSPTGYYGYTF | TGCGCCAGCAGCCCGACAGGGTATTACGGCTACACCTTC
NA | TRBJ1-1 | TRBV28 | NA | CASSSGNKAFF | TGTGCCAGCAGTTCCGGGAACAAGGCTTTCTTT
few | TRBJ1-2 | TRBV28 | NA | CASSSRVNYGYTF | TGTGCCAGCAGCTCACGCGTCAACTATGGCTACACCTTC